This T cell receptor (beta chain) was recovered during a study of CD8+ T cells in alopecia areata. Study background: Dosing spanned 6 to 18 months on tofacitinib, then 6 months off drug.

Germline V CDR1 and CDR2: MNHEY, SVGAGI. The V and J ends lost 6 bases and 1 base respectively, with 12 bases between them. This CDR3 region has 14 residues. Investigators isolated RNA and reverse transcribed it into cDNA to act as the sequencing template. Clones were sequenced by immunoSEQ multiplex PCR, and TCRdb holds only the in-frame ones, with some missing. The data contain 170,000 or so clones, roughly 61% of them singletons. As to treatment: oral pan-JAK inhibitor, 5-10 mg twice daily. This receptor was taken from a human donor with alopecia areata. The sample here was CD8+ T cells sorted from blood, taken at week 24, from a patient treated with tofacitinib. The chain couples TRBV6-5 to TRBJ2-5; the D gene is possibly TRBD2 (6 bases). CDR3 loop: CASRLTRFQETQYF. CDR3 DNA: TGTGCCAGCAGACTGACTAGATTCCAAGAGACCCAGTACTTC.